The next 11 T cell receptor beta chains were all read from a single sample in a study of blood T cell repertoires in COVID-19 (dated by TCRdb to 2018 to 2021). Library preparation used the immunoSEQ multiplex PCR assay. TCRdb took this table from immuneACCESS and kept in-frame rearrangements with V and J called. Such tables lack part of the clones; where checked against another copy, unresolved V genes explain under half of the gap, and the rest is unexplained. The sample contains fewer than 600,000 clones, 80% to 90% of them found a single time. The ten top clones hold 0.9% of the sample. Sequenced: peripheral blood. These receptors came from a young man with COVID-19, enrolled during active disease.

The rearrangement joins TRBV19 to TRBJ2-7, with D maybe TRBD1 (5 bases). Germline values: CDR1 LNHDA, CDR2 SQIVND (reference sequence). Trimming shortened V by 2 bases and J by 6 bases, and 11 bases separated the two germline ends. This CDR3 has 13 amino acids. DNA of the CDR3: TGTGCCAGTAGTATATCGGCCAGGGCCGAGCAGTACTTC. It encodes CASSISARAEQYF.

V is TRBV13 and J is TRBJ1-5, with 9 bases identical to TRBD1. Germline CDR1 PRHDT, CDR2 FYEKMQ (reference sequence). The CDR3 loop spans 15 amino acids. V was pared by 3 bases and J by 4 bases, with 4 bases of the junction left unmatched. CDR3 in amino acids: CASSLGQGRNQPQHF. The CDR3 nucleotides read TGTGCCAGCAGCTTGGGACAGGGTAGAAATCAGCCCCAGCATTTT.

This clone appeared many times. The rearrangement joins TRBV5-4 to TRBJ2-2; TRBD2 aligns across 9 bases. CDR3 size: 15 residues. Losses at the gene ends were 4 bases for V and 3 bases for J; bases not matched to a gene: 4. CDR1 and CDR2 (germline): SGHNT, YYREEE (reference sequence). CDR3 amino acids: CASSVTSGYTGELFF. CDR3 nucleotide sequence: TGTGCCAGCAGCGTGACTAGCGGATACACCGGGGAGCTGTTTTTT.

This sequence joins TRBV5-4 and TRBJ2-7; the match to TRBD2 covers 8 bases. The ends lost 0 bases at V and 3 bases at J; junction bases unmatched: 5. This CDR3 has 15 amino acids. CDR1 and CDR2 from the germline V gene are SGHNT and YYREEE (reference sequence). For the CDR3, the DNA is TGTGCCAGCAGCTTGGCAGCGGGGGACCTCTACGAGCAGTACTTC. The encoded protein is CASSLAAGDLYEQYF.

CDR3 coding DNA: TGTGCCAGCAGCCCTACCTCCTACAATGAGCAGTTCTTC. This codes for CASSPTSYNEQFF. The V and J genes are TRBV11-2 and TRBJ2-1; D is unclear. The CDR3 is 13 residues long. The germline V gene has CDR1 SGHAT and CDR2 FQNNGV. Trimming shortened V by 5 bases and J by 0 bases, and 5 bases separated the two germline ends. Full variable domain (outside the CDR3, taken from reference TRBV11-2 and TRBJ2-1): EAGVAQSPRYKIIEKRQSVAFWCNPISGHATLYWYQQILGQGPKLLIQFQNNGVVDDSQLPKDRFSAERLKGVDSTLKIQPAKLEDSAVYLCASSPTSYNEQFFGPGTRLTVL.

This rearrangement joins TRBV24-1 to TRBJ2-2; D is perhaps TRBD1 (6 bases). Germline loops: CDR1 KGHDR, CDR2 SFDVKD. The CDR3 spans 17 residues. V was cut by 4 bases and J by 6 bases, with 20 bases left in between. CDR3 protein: CATSDFRQDGYAGELFF. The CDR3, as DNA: TGTGCCACCAGTGACTTCAGACAGGATGGGTATGCCGGGGAGCTGTTTTTT.

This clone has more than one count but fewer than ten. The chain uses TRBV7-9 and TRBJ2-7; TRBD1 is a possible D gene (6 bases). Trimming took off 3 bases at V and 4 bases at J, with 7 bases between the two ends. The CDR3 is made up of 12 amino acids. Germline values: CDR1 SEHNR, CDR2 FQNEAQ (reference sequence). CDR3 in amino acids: CASSFGQYEQYF. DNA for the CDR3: TGTGCCAGCAGCTTCGGACAGTACGAGCAGTACTTC.

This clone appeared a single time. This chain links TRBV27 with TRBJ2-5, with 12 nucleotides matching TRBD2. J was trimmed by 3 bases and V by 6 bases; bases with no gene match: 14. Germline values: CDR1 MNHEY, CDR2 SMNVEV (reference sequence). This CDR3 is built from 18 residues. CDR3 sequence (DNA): TGTGCCAGCAGCCCGGGGCTAGCGGGGGGGCTTAGAGAAGAGACCCAGTACTTC. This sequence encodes CASSPGLAGGLREETQYF.

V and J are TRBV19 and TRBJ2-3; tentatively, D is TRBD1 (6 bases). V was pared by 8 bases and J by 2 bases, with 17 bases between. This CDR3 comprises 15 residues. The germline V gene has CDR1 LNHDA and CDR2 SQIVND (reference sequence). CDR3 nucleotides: TGTGCCAGTTTGATACAGGGTGGGGCCACAGATACGCAGTATTTT. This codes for CASLIQGGATDTQYF.

The CDR3 DNA follows: TGCAGTGCTAGTGTTGTACCGGGACTAGCGGGGGCCGGGGAGCTGTTTTTT. Amino acids: CSASVVPGLAGAGELFF. The chain carries TRBV20-1 and TRBJ2-2; the match to TRBD2 covers 14 bases. The CDR3 runs 17 residues. Germline values: CDR1 DFQATT, CDR2 SNEGSKA (reference sequence). V was pared by 3 bases and J by 6 bases, with 9 bases of the junction left unmatched.

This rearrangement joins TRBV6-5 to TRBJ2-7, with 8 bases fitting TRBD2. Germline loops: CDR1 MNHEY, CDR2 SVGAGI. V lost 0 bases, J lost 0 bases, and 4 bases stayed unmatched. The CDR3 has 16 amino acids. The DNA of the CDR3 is TGTGCCAGCAGTTACTCATCAGCGGGAGCCTCCTACGAGCAGTACTTC. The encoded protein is CASSYSSAGASYEQYF.